This T cell receptor (beta chain) stems from a study of control samples from healthy donors and cancer patients. The V end was cut by 3 bases, the J end by 14 bases, with 14 bases between. This CDR3 spans 12 amino acids. The V gene's germline CDR1 is LNHNV and CDR2 YYDKDF (reference sequence). Here immunoSEQ multiplex PCR was the method, and the copy in TCRdb shows in-frame clones only, minus some. Here the sample spans some 160,000 clones, approximately 94% being singletons. The rearrangement uses TRBV15 and TRBJ1-5; D unclear. The sample was blood. This TCR was sampled from a woman between 40 and 55 years old in good health. The CDR3 is CATSSPEGLEHF. CDR3 bases: TGTGCCACCAGCAGTCCCGAGGGCTTGGAGCATTTT.